Each of the 10 T cell receptor beta chains below was sequenced from the same sample in a study of regulatory T cells in long-lasting Graves disease. Arm-PCR of CDR3 regions with iRepertoire HTBI primers generated TCR beta libraries. TCRdb re-derived calls from the multiplex PCR reads in MiXCR, one entry per CDR3 protein. The data contain more than 300,000 distinct CDR3 sequences, 23% of them singletons. The sample's time point: persistent/refractory GD, antithyroid drugs over 5 years with positive TRAb. RNA from PBMCs was the source of the TCR library. The sequences come from peripheral blood mononuclear cells (PBMCs), collected when the disease was refractory, from a patient treated with antithyroid drugs. Receptors originate from a woman between 35 and 50 years old with Graves disease.

This clonotype was seen a handful of times. This chain links TRBV7-9 with TRBJ2-5, with TRBD2 identical over 7 bases. Trimming at V came to 7 bases and at J to 9 bases, leaving 11 bases not matched to a gene. The germline CDR1 and CDR2 sequences are SEHNR and FQNEAQ (reference sequence). There are 13 residues in the CDR3. The chain's CDR3 is CASIRGETGAQYF. The CDR3 DNA is TGTGCCAGCATCCGGGGGGAGACGGGGGCCCAGTACTTC. The complete variable domain, with remaining parts taken from reference TRBV7-9 and TRBJ2-5, reads DTGVSQNPRHKITKRGQNVTFRCDPISEHNRLYWYRQTLGQGPEFLTYFQNEAQLEKSRLLSDRFSAERPKGSFSTLEIQRTEQGDSAMYLCASIRGETGAQYFGPGTRLLVL.

This clonotype was observed many times. The V gene is TRBV2, the J gene TRBJ2-5; 15 nucleotides agree with TRBD2. V was clipped by 8 bases and J by 3 bases; unmatched bases: 7. There are 16 residues in the CDR3. Germline-derived CDR1 and CDR2 are SNHLY and FYNNEI. The CDR3 here is CASQKGLAGGKETQYF. The CDR3, as DNA: TGTGCCAGCCAAAAGGGACTAGCGGGAGGAAAAGAGACCCAGTACTTC.

The sample holds one count of this clonotype. This could be a read error, since a much larger clone is one nucleotide away. The chain carries TRBV6-4 and TRBJ1-6, with D uncertain. Between the trimmed V and J ends, which lost 5 bases and 0 bases, there was a span of 8 bases. The CDR3 spans 15 residues. The V gene's germline CDR1 is MRHNA and CDR2 SNTAGT. CDR3 nucleotide sequence: TGTGCCAGCAGTTACGGGAGCTCCTATAATTCACCCCTCCACTTT. Encoded protein: CASSYGSSYNSPLHF.

The V call is TRBV6-5, the J call TRBJ2-7; TRBD2 aligns across 9 bases. V lost 0 bases to trimming and J lost 5 bases; unmatched junction nucleotides: 8. Germline CDR1 MNHEY, CDR2 SVGAGI. The CDR3 extends over 16 amino acids. CDR3 in DNA: TGTGCCAGCAGTTACTCCCGGCGGGAGGGCCGTCACGAGCAGTACTTC. Translation gives CASSYSRREGRHEQYF.

At least ten counts were recorded for this clonotype. The chain joins TRBV20-1 to TRBJ1-1; unclear D gene. With 4 bases removed from V and 8 bases from J, the gap between germline ends came to 11 bases. CDR3 length: 11 residues. CDR1 and CDR2 (germline): DFQATT, SNEGSKA (reference sequence). Here the CDR3 DNA reads TGCAGTGCTATTAGGGCTGAGGAAGCTTTCTTT. Translating it yields CSAIRAEEAFF.

V and J are TRBV5-6 and TRBJ1-1; D uncertain. The CDR3 consists of 15 residues. The germline gives CDR1 SGHDT, CDR2 YYEEEE. Trimming pared 0 bases from V and 1 base from J, leaving 10 bases between. CDR3 in amino acids: CASSLAFRGNTEAFF. The DNA of the CDR3 is TGTGCCAGCAGCTTGGCCTTTAGAGGGAACACTGAAGCTTTCTTT.

In its sample, this clonotype was seen many times. The chain is built from TRBV2 and TRBJ1-1; D uncertain. V was shortened by 6 bases and J by 10 bases, with 6 bases between the two germline ends. Germline lookup yields CDR1 SNHLY and CDR2 FYNNEI. The CDR3 loop spans 9 amino acids. In nucleotides, the CDR3 is TGTGCCAGCAGAGCGGGAGCTTTCTTT. Translating it yields CASRAGAFF.

The chain couples TRBV28 to TRBJ2-7; TRBD1 matches 9 bases. Per germline, CDR1 MDHEN and CDR2 SYDVKM. V lost 6 bases to trimming and J lost 2 bases; unmatched junction nucleotides: 8. The CDR3 contains 15 residues. CDR3 protein: CASSSYGTGPYEQYF. The DNA for the CDR3 is TGTGCCAGCAGCTCTTACGGGACAGGGCCCTACGAGCAGTACTTC.

This clonotype showed up many times. The chain uses TRBV5-1 and TRBJ1-1; 12 bases agree with TRBD1. Trimming took 3 bases from V and 3 from J; bases not matched to a gene: 9. There are 17 residues in the CDR3. Looked up from germline, CDR1 is SGHRS and CDR2 is YFSETQ. CDR3 sequence reads: CASSYTSGQGAYTEAFF. In DNA, the CDR3 is TGCGCCAGCAGCTACACCTCGGGACAGGGGGCATACACTGAAGCTTTCTTT. The complete variable domain, with remaining parts taken from reference TRBV5-1 and TRBJ1-1, reads KAGVTQTPRYLIKTRGQQVTLSCSPISGHRSVSWYQQTPGQGLQFLFEYFSETQRNKGNFPGRFSGRQFSNSRSEMNVSTLELGDSALYLCASSYTSGQGAYTEAFFGQGTRLTVV.

This clonotype has a handful of counts. The V call is TRBV20-1, the J call TRBJ2-6; D might be TRBD1 (6 bases). The germline CDR1 and CDR2 sequences are DFQATT and SNEGSKA (reference sequence). This CDR3 is 15 amino acids long. This CDR3 reads CSPLGGHGGANVLTF. The CDR3 nucleotides are TGCAGCCCGCTTGGGGGACACGGCGGGGCCAACGTCCTGACTTTC.